The T cell receptor (beta chain) described here comes from a study of T cell repertoires in cytomegalovirus infection. The study's findings and limits: Dominating the ex vivo response were TCR beta clonotypes that were CMV-specific and HLA-C-restricted.

V was trimmed by 4 bases and J by 4 bases, leaving 17 bases between them. The CDR3 consists of 15 residues. CDR1 is SGHTA and CDR2 is FQGNSA in the germline V gene. TCRdb re-analysed the reads in MiXCR, keeping a single row per CDR3 protein. The sample carries around 450,000 distinct CDR3 sequences, roughly 30% recorded once. There are a few counts of this clonotype. Its matching antigen is unknown. This rearrangement joins TRBV7-2 to TRBJ2-7; D ambiguous. The sequence came from a human donor in good health (CMV status not recorded). Some clones in this sample may be carry-over from other donors' samples. The sample comprised PBMCs. Here the CDR3 reads CASSSYLTAGYEQYF. DNA for the CDR3: TGTGCCAGCAGCTCCTACCTTACCGCCGGTTACGAGCAGTACTTC.